This passage covers 14 T cell receptor beta chains from one sample sequenced in a study of T-cell reconstitution after alpha-beta-depleted transplantation in children. TCRbeta library construction was performed incorporating unique molecular identifiers. TCRdb reanalysed the PCR reads using MiXCR and keeps one entry per CDR3 protein. Among around 700,000 distinct CDR3 sequences listed, about an eighth were seen once. The specimen was PBMCs, collected before TCRalphabeta/CD19-depleted stem cell transplant. These TCRs come from a girl aged 2-15 years with congenital amegakaryocytic thrombocytopenia, due to receive a stem cell transplant.

CDR3 amino acids: CASRPKRETDEQFF. The DNA of the CDR3 is TGTGCCAGCAGACCGAAGCGGGAGACCGATGAGCAGTTCTTC. This rearrangement joins TRBV7-2 to TRBJ2-1; 8 bases are a match to TRBD2. The CDR3 runs 14 residues. V shed 6 bases and J 8 bases; nucleotides not matched to a gene: 9. Germline V gene data show CDR1 as SGHTA and CDR2 as FQGNSA.

The rearrangement joins TRBV20-1 to TRBJ2-7; 10 bases agree with TRBD2. Germline CDR1 reads DFQATT; CDR2 reads SNEGSKA (reference sequence). This CDR3 has 14 amino acids. J lost 3 bases, V lost 4 bases, and 6 bases had no gene match. The CDR3 is CSATTGTSDYEQYF. Here the CDR3 DNA reads TGCAGTGCTACTACCGGGACTAGCGACTACGAGCAGTACTTC.

The rearrangement links TRBV12-3 or TRBV12-4 to TRBJ1-1; no clear D gene. The CDR3 extends over 13 amino acids. The germline V and J ends were trimmed by 3 bases and 0 bases, with 5 bases remaining between them. CDR3 in DNA: TGTGCCAGCAGTTTTTTCCTGAACACTGAAGCTTTCTTT. Its translation is CASSFFLNTEAFF.

This clonotype was found many times. This rearrangement joins TRBV20-1 to TRBJ2-7, with D possibly TRBD2 on 5 matching bases. CDR3 length: 15 amino acids. From germline, CDR1 is DFQATT and CDR2 SNEGSKA (reference sequence). Deletions cut 6 bases from V and 7 bases from J, with 25 bases between. CDR3 residues: CSAANRYGEIGEQYF. The CDR3 region has the DNA TGCAGTGCCGCTAACCGCTATGGGGAGATTGGTGAGCAGTACTTC.

A few counts support this clonotype. The V gene is TRBV7-7, the J gene TRBJ2-5; D is possibly TRBD2 (5 bases). CDR1 and CDR2 (germline): SSHAT, FNYEAQ (reference sequence). This CDR3 has 15 amino acids. V was shortened by 3 bases and J by 0 bases, with 11 bases between the two germline ends. CDR3 DNA sequence: TGTGCCAGCAGCTTGCTCTTTAGCGACCAAGAGACCCAGTACTTC. This sequence encodes CASSLLFSDQETQYF.

This clonotype was counted only a few times. A clone one base away is much larger, so this may be a read error. The rearrangement links TRBV27 to TRBJ2-5; perhaps TRBD1 as D (5 bases). V was shortened by 2 bases and J by 3 bases, with 7 bases between the two germline ends. CDR1 is MNHEY, CDR2 SMNVEV, per germline (reference sequence). The CDR3 contains 13 residues. CDR3 region: CASSLRQKETQYF. The CDR3, as DNA: TGTGCCAGCAGTTTACGACAGAAAGAGACCCAGTACTTC.

The chain joins TRBV5-1 to TRBJ2-3; no definite D call. CDR1 is SGHRS and CDR2 is YFSETQ in the germline V gene. V was trimmed by 0 bases and J by 2 bases, leaving 13 bases between them. CDR3 length: 16 residues. The CDR3 sequence is CASSLEAARATDTQYF. The CDR3 nucleotides read TGCGCCAGCAGCTTGGAGGCGGCGAGAGCCACAGATACGCAGTATTTT.

Many counts were recorded for this clonotype. The V gene is TRBV7-2, the J gene TRBJ2-7, with TRBD1 as a possible D gene (6 bases). Trimming left V 2 bases short and J 3 bases short, with 14 bases between. Per germline, CDR1 SGHTA and CDR2 FQGNSA. There are 15 residues in the CDR3. CDR3 sequence: CASSLRRGTSYEQYF. CDR3 DNA: TGTGCCAGCAGCTTACGCAGGGGCACAAGCTACGAGCAGTACTTC. Supplemented by reference TRBV7-2 and TRBJ2-7, the full variable domain reads GAGVSQSPSNKVTEKGKDVELRCDPISGHTALYWYRQSLGQGLEFLIYFQGNSAPDKSGLPSDRFSAERTGGSVSTLTIQRTQQEDSAVYLCASSLRRGTSYEQYFGPGTRLTVT.

This clonotype was counted many times. This chain links TRBV11-2 with TRBJ2-1; 10 bases are shared with TRBD2. The V gene's germline CDR1 is SGHAT and CDR2 FQNNGV. The junction had 3 bases not matched to a gene; V was cut back by 6 bases and J by 4 bases. This CDR3 is built from 14 residues. The CDR3: CASSDSGRYNEQFF. DNA of the CDR3: TGTGCCAGCAGTGATAGCGGGAGGTACAATGAGCAGTTCTTC.

The sample holds a few counts of this clonotype. The genes are TRBV7-2 and TRBJ2-1; D remains ambiguous. Germline V gives CDR1 SGHTA, CDR2 FQGNSA. Trimming removed 2 bases from V and 10 bases from J, with 6 bases in between. The CDR3 spans 11 residues. The DNA for the CDR3 is TGTGCCAGCAGCTTAATCAGAGAGCAGTTCTTC. It yields the protein CASSLIREQFF. The complete variable domain, with remaining parts taken from reference TRBV7-2 and TRBJ2-1, reads GAGVSQSPSNKVTEKGKDVELRCDPISGHTALYWYRQSLGQGLEFLIYFQGNSAPDKSGLPSDRFSAERTGGSVSTLTIQRTQQEDSAVYLCASSLIREQFFGPGTRLTVL.

The gene calls are TRBV5-6 and TRBJ1-6; the match to TRBD1 covers 8 bases. J was trimmed by 14 bases and V by 2 bases; bases with no gene match: 9. CDR1 is SGHDT and CDR2 is YYEEEE in the germline V gene. The CDR3 runs 14 residues. The CDR3 loop reads CASSFGTGGFTLHF. The CDR3, as DNA: TGTGCCAGCAGCTTCGGGACAGGAGGTTTCACCCTCCACTTT.

The chain joins TRBV15 to TRBJ1-2; 9 nucleotides match TRBD1. The V segment lost 3 bases and the J segment 7 bases; nucleotides outside the gene matches: 6. The CDR3 length is 14 residues. Looked up from germline, CDR1 is LNHNV and CDR2 is YYDKDF (reference sequence). This chain's CDR3 is CATSRGTGMSGYTF. DNA for the CDR3: TGTGCCACCAGCAGGGGGACAGGGATGTCTGGCTACACCTTC.

V gene TRBV7-6 combines with J gene TRBJ2-2; no clear D gene. V was cut by 5 bases and J by 5 bases, with 12 bases left in between. The CDR3 runs to 14 residues. Germline V gene lookup returns CDR1 SGHVS and CDR2 FNYEAQ. DNA for the CDR3: TGTGCCAGCAGCCCCGCCTTGGTAACCGGGGAGCTGTTTTTT. This sequence encodes CASSPALVTGELFF.

This clonotype was picked up a small number of times. This chain uses TRBV7-9 with TRBJ1-2, with D possibly matching TRBD1 (6 bases). Germline-derived CDR1 and CDR2 are SEHNR and FQNEAQ (reference sequence). The CDR3 runs 14 residues. V lost 7 bases and J lost 8, with 20 bases in between. The CDR3 reads CASTQPRGVGGYTF. For the CDR3, the DNA is TGTGCCAGCACCCAACCGAGGGGGGTCGGGGGCTACACCTTC.